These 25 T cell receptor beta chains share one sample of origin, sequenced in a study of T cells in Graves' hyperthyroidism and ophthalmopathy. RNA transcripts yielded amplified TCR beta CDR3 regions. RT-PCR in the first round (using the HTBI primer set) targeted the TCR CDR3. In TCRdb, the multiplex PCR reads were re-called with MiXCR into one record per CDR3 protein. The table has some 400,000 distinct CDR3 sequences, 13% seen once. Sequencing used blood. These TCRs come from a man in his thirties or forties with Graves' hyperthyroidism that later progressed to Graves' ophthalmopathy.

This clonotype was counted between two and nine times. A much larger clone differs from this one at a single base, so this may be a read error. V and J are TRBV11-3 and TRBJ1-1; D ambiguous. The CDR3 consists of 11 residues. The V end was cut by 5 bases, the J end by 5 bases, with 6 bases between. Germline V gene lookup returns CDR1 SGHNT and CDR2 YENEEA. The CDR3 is CASSDSTEAFF. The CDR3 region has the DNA TGTGCCAGCAGCGATAGTACTGAAGCTTTCTTT.

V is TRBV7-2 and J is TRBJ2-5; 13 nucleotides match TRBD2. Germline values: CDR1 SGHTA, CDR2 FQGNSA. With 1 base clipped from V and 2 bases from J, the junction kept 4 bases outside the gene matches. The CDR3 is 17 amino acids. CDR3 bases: TGTGCCAGCAGCTTAGGACTAGCGGGGGGCTTACAAGAGACCCAGTACTTC. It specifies CASSLGLAGGLQETQYF. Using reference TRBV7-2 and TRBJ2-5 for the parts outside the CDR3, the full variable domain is GAGVSQSPSNKVTEKGKDVELRCDPISGHTALYWYRQSLGQGLEFLIYFQGNSAPDKSGLPSDRFSAERTGGSVSTLTIQRTQQEDSAVYLCASSLGLAGGLQETQYFGPGTRLLVL.

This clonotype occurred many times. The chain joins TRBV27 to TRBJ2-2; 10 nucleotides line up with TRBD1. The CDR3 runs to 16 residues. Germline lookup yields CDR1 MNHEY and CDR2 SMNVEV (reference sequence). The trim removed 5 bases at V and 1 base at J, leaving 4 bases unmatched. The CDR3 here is CASSTRDRGNTGELFF. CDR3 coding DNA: TGTGCCAGCAGTACCCGGGACAGGGGGAACACCGGGGAGCTGTTTTTT.

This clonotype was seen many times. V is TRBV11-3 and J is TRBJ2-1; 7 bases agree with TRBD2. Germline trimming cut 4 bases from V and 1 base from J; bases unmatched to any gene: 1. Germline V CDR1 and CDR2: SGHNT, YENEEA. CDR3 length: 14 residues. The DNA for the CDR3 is TGTGCCAGCAGCTCCGGGGGGTCCTACAATGAGCAGTTCTTC. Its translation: CASSSGGSYNEQFF.

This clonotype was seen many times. The CDR3 DNA sequence: TGTGCCAGCAGCTTTGACGGGTACGAGCAGTACTTC. It translates to CASSFDGYEQYF. This chain connects TRBV7-9 to TRBJ2-7; D remains ambiguous. The CDR3 extends over 12 amino acids. Germline CDR1 SEHNR, CDR2 FQNEAQ (reference sequence). The V end lost 3 bases, the J end lost 4 bases, and 7 bases lay between the germline ends. The complete variable domain, with remaining parts taken from reference TRBV7-9 and TRBJ2-7, reads DTGVSQNPRHKITKRGQNVTFRCDPISEHNRLYWYRQTLGQGPEFLTYFQNEAQLEKSRLLSDRFSAERPKGSFSTLEIQRTEQGDSAMYLCASSFDGYEQYFGPGTRLTVT.

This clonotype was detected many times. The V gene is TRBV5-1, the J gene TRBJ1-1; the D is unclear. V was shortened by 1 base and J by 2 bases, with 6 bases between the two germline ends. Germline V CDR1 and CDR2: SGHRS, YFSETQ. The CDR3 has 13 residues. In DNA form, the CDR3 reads TGCGCCAGCAGCTTGTGGGAAAACACTGAAGCTTTCTTT. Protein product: CASSLWENTEAFF.

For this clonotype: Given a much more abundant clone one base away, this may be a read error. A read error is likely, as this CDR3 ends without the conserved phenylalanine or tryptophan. As DNA, the CDR3 is TGTGCCAGCAGCGTAGGAGGGGGTGAAAGATCTAATGAAAAACTGTTTCTT. It is translated as CASSVGGGERSNEKLFL. The chain has TRBV9 and TRBJ1-4, with D perhaps TRBD1 (6 bases). The germline V gene has CDR1 SGDLS and CDR2 YYNGEE. This CDR3 comprises 17 residues. The V gene lost 0 bases and the J gene lost 3 bases, with 15 bases spanning the gap.

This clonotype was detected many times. The CDR3 coding sequence is TGTGCCAGCAGGCGACTAGCTTACAGCACAGATACGCAGTATTTT. Protein product: CASRRLAYSTDTQYF. The V call is TRBV28, the J call TRBJ2-3; 7 bases match TRBD2. Per the germline V gene, CDR1 is MDHEN and CDR2 is SYDVKM. V lost 6 bases, J lost 0 bases, and 6 bases stayed unmatched. The CDR3 runs 15 residues.

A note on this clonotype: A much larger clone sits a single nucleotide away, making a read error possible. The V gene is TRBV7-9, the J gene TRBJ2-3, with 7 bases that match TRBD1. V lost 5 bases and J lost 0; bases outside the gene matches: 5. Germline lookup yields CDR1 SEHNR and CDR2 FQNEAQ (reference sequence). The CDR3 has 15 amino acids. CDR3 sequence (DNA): TGTGCCAGCAGCGAAGGGGGCCCTAGCACAGATACGCAGTATTTT. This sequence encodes CASSEGGPSTDTQYF.

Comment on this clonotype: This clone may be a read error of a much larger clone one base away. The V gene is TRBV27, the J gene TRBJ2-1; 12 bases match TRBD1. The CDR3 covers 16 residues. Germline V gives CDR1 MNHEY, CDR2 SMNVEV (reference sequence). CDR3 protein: CASSARDRGLFNERFF. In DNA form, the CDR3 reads TGTGCCAGCAGTGCCCGGGACAGGGGGCTCTTCAATGAGCGGTTCTTC.

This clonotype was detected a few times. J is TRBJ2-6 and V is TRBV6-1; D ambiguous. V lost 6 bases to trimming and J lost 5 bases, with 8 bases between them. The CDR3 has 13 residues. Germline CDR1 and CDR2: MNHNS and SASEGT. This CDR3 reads CASRVARANVLTF. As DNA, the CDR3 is TGTGCCAGCAGAGTCGCTCGGGCCAACGTCCTGACTTTC.

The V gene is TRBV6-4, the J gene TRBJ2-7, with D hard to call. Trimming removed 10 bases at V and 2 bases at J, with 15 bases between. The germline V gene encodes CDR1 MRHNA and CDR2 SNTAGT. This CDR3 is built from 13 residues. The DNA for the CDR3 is TGTGCCACCTCTATCGGAAGGACCTACGAGCAGTACTTC. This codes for CATSIGRTYEQYF.

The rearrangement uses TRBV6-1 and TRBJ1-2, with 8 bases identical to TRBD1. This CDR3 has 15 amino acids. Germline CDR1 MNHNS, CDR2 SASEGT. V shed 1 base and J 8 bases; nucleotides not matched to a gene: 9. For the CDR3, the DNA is TGTGCCAGCAGTGAAGACCCAGGGGGCGCGGGGGGCTACACCTTC. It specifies CASSEDPGGAGGYTF.

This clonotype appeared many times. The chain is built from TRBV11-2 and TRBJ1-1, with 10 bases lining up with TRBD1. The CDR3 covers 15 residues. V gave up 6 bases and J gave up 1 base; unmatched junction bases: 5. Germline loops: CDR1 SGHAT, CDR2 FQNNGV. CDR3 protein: CASRPGTGANTEAFF. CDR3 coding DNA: TGTGCCAGCAGACCCGGGACAGGGGCGAACACTGAAGCTTTCTTT.

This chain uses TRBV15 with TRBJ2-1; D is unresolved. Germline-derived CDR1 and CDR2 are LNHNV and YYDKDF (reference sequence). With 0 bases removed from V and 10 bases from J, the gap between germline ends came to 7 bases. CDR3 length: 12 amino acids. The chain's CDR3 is CATSRDRVEQFF. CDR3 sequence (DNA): TGTGCCACCAGCAGAGATCGAGTAGAGCAGTTCTTC.

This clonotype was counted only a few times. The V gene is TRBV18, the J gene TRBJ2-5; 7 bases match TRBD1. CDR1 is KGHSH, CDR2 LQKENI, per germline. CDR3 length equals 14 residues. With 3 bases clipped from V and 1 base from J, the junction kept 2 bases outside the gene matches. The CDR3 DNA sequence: TGTGCCAGCTCACCCACAGGGGCCCAAGAGACCCAGTACTTC. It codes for CASSPTGAQETQYF.

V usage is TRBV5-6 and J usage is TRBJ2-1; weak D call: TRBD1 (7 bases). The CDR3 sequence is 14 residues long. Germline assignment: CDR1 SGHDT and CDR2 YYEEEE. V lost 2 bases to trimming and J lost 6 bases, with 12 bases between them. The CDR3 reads CASSFRGRFNEQFF. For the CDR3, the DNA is TGTGCCAGCAGCTTCAGGGGGAGGTTCAATGAGCAGTTCTTC.

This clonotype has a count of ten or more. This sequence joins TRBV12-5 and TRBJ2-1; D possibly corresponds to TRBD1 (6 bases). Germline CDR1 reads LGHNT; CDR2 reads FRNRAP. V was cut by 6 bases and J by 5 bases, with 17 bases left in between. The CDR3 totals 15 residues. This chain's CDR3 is CASGLTGTRHNEQFF. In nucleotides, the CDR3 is TGTGCTAGTGGCTTGACCGGGACACGACACAATGAGCAGTTCTTC.

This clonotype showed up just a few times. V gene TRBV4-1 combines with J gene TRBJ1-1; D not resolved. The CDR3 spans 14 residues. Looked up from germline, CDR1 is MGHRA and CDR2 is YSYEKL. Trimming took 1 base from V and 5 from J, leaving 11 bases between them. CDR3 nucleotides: TGCGCCAGCAGCCAAGGGGGTGTTGGGACTGAAGCTTTCTTT. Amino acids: CASSQGGVGTEAFF.

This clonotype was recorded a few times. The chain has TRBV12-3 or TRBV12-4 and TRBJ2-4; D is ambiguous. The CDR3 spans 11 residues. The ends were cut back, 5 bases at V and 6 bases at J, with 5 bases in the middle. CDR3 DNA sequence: TGTGCCAGCAGTCTCGGAAACATTCAGTACTTC. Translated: CASSLGNIQYF.

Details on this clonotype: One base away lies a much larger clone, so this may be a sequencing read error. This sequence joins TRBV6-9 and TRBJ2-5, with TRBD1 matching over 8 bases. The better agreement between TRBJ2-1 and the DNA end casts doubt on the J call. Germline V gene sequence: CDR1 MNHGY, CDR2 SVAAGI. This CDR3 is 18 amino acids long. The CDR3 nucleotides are TGTGCCAGCAGTTACAGAGACCCCAGGGGGCTAACCCAAGAGACCCAGTTCTTC. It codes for CASSYRDPRGLTQETQFF.

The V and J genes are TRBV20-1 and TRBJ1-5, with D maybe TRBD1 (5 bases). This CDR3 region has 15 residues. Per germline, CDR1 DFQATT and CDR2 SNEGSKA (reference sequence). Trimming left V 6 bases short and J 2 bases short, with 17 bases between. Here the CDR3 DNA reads TGCAGTGCAAGGGAGGGGCCACGGGGCAATCAGCCCCAGCATTTT. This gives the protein CSAREGPRGNQPQHF.

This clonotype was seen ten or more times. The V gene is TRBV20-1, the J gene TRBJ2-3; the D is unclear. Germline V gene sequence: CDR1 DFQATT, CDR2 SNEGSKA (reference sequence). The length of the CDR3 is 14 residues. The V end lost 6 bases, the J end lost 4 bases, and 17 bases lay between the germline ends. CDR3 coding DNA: TGCAGTGCACCTGACGGATCCGCAGCAGATACGCAGTATTTT. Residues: CSAPDGSAADTQYF.

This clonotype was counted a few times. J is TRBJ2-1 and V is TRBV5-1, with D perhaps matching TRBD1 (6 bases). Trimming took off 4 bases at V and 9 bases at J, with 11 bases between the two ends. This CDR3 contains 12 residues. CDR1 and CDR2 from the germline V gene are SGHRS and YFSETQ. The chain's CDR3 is CASSLTGSEQFF. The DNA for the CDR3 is TGCGCCAGCAGCCTGACAGGATCTGAGCAGTTCTTC.

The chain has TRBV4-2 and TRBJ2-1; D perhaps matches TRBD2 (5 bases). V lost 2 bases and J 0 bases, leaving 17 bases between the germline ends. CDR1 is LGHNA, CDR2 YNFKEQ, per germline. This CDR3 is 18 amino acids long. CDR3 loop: CASSQPSNRGYSYNEQFF. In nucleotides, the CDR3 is TGTGCCAGCAGCCAACCCTCGAACAGAGGGTACTCCTACAATGAGCAGTTCTTC.